This TCR beta chain was identified in a study of cytomegalovirus exposure and HLA in healthy donors. This CDR3 is built from 11 residues. Germline loops: CDR1 SNHLY, CDR2 FYNNEI. Trimming stripped 3 bases from V and 7 bases from J, with 5 bases between. 60 Vbeta and 13 Jbeta primers were used in PCR. The data were produced by immunoSEQ multiplex PCR, yet TCRdb's version contains in-frame clones alone and is incomplete. The sample includes 95,000 to 150,000 clones, around 82% of them seen just once. The chain links TRBV2 to TRBJ2-3; D remains unclear. The sample taken for sequencing was PBMCs. This clonotype was sampled from a man aged 25-40 years in good health and CMV-seropositive. DNA of the CDR3: TGTGCCAGCAGTGATTCCTATACGCAGTATTTT. Translation: CASSDSYTQYF.